Given below is one TCR beta chain in context. Method: immunoSEQ multiplex PCR; TCRdb's copy keeps in-frame clones and lacks some. The sample lists under 150,000 clones; about 80% were seen once. This record belongs to a study of blood T cell repertoires in COVID-19. Study overall: Each recovered donor of Cohort 3 presented with two negative PCRs, clearance, or symptom resolution. The cDNA or gDNA used as material had been derived from T cells, B-cell-depleted T cells, or PBMCs.

Across about two dozen US areas, participants ranged in age from roughly 18 to 95 years. Self-reported history from a screening survey and questionnaire set each donor's cohort. The receptor was derived from a man aged 45-60 years in a cohort exposed to, infected with or recovered from COVID-19 (not recorded which). Sequencing was performed on PBMCs or T cells enriched from blood (not recorded which).

The CDR3: CASSMASGANVLTF. CDR3 sequence (DNA): TGTGCCAGCAGTATGGCTTCTGGGGCCAACGTCCTGACTTTC. The rearrangement links TRBV6-5 to TRBJ2-6; no reliable D call. CDR1 is MNHEY, CDR2 SVGAGI, per germline. This CDR3 is built from 14 residues. The V end lost 5 bases, the J end lost 1 base, and 6 bases lay between the germline ends.